This T cell receptor beta chain was recovered during a study of T cells in Graves' hyperthyroidism and ophthalmopathy. Study as a whole: Blood was drawn when the patient was first diagnosed and still untreated. Study results and caveats: Using 13 V-J features, a model discriminated ophthalmopathy from stable hyperthyroidism.

The CDR3 runs to 15 residues. The V segment lost 6 bases and the J segment 2 bases; nucleotides outside the gene matches: 4. Germline V gene sequence: CDR1 SEHNR, CDR2 FQNEAQ (reference sequence). On this clonotype: What it binds is unknown.

Amplification targeted TCR beta CDR3 regions from RNA transcripts. The HTBI set primed first-round TCR CDR3 RT-PCR. TCRdb re-derived calls from the multiplex PCR reads in MiXCR, one entry per CDR3 protein. Of around 760,000 distinct CDR3 sequences in the sample, around 40% were seen once. The source of this sequence is a woman in her forties with Graves' hyperthyroidism. This chain uses TRBV7-9 with TRBJ2-2; TRBD2 matches 9 bases. Input material: blood. CDR3 sequence reads: CASRTGTSNTGELFF. The CDR3 DNA reads as TGTGCCAGCAGGACCGGGACTAGCAACACCGGGGAGCTGTTTTTT. The full variable domain, its missing parts supplied by reference TRBV7-9 and TRBJ2-2, is DTGVSQNPRHKITKRGQNVTFRCDPISEHNRLYWYRQTLGQGPEFLTYFQNEAQLEKSRLLSDRFSAERPKGSFSTLEIQRTEQGDSAMYLCASRTGTSNTGELFFGEGSRLTVL.